This T cell receptor (beta chain) was sequenced during a study of blood T cell repertoires in COVID-19. Germline V gives CDR1 SGDLS, CDR2 YYNGEE. Trimming at V came to 3 bases and at J to 5 bases, leaving 7 bases not matched to a gene. This CDR3 spans 14 amino acids. The protocol was immunoSEQ multiplex PCR, while the TCRdb copy is restricted to in-frame clones and leaves out a portion. The table records about 14,000 clones, about 90% of them present only once. The specimen was peripheral blood. This TCR was sampled from a human donor in a cohort sampled during active COVID-19. The J gene is TRBJ2-7, the V gene TRBV9; TRBD2 matches at 8 bases. In nucleotides, the CDR3 is TGTGCCAGCAGCGCGGTAGCGGGACGGCACGAGCAGTACTTC. This translates into CASSAVAGRHEQYF. The variable domain in full, completed from reference TRBV9 and TRBJ2-7, reads DSGVTQTPKHLITATGQRVTLRCSPRSGDLSVYWYQQSLDQGLQFLIQYYNGEERAKGNILERFSAQQFPDLHSELNLSSLELGDSALYFCASSAVAGRHEQYFGPGTRLTVT.